This T cell receptor beta chain was captured in a study of T cells in Graves' hyperthyroidism and ophthalmopathy. Across the whole study: Once the initial diagnosis was made, peripheral blood was obtained before any treatment.

Findings of the study overall: In the analysis, a 13 V-J model separated ophthalmopathy from stable hyperthyroidism.

The CDR3 spans 15 residues. The V end lost 6 bases, the J end lost 2 bases, and 17 bases lay between the germline ends. Germline loops: CDR1 DFQATT, CDR2 SNEGSKA (reference sequence). Of note for this clonotype: Its specificity is unknown.

RNA transcripts yielded amplified TCR beta CDR3 regions. The HTBI set primed first-round TCR CDR3 RT-PCR. TCRdb re-analysed the multiplex PCR reads in MiXCR, keeping a single row per CDR3 protein. The sample shows almost 600,000 distinct CDR3 sequences, approximately 14% of them seen only once. The sequenced sample was blood. The receptor comes from a woman between 25 and 40 years old with Graves' hyperthyroidism that later progressed to Graves' ophthalmopathy. This chain connects TRBV20-1 to TRBJ2-1; a possible D gene is TRBD2 (6 bases). CDR3 sequence reads: CSADLLASAYNEQFF. CDR3 in DNA: TGCAGTGCCGACCTCCTAGCGTCCGCCTACAATGAGCAGTTCTTC.